The clone carrying this T cell receptor beta chain occurred a few times. Methods used by the authors: Using reference gene primer amplification, nucleated cell counts were estimated. TCRdb's table, derived via immunoSEQ multiplex PCR, lists solely in-frame clones and lacks some. V, J and clone size are those of that table, while D and trimming were read from the DNA. Of 65,000 to 75,000 clones listed, approximately 83% are singletons. The data were obtained in a study of blood T cell repertoires in COVID-19. The germline V gene has CDR1 KGHSH and CDR2 LQKENI. The germline V and J ends were trimmed by 4 bases and 0 bases, with 9 bases remaining between them. The CDR3 is made up of 14 amino acids.

Sequences were obtained from peripheral blood. The rearrangement joins TRBV18 to TRBJ2-5, with D possibly being TRBD1 (5 bases). This receptor was obtained from a woman aged 55-69 years with acute or convalescent COVID-19. The DNA of the CDR3 is TGTGCCAGCTCACATGACAGTTACCAAGAGACCCAGTACTTC. This sequence encodes CASSHDSYQETQYF.